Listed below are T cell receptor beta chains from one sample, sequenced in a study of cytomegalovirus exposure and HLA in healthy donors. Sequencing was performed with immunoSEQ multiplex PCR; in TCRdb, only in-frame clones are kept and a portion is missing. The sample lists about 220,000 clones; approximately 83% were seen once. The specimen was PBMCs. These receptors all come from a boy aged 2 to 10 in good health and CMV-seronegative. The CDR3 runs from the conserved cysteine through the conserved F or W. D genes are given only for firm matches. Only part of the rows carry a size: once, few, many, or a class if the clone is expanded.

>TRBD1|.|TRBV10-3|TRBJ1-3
TGTGCCATCAACACAGGGGAGGGAAACACCATATATTTT
CAINTGEGNTIYF
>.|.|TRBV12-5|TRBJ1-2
TGTGCTAGTGGTTTGGGAACAGGGTTCTATGGCTACACCTTC
CASGLGTGFYGYTF
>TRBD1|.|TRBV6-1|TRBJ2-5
TGTGCCAGCAGTGGAGGACAGGGGGCCACAGGGGAGACCCAGTACTTC
CASSGGQGATGETQYF
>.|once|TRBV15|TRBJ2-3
TGTGCCACCAGCAGCCGGTCTGCCACAGATACGCAGTATTTT
CATSSRSATDTQYF
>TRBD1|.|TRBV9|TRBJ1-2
TGTGCCAGCAGCGTAGGGAGGGGGCAGGGCTATGGCTACACCTTC
CASSVGRGQGYGYTF
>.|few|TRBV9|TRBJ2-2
TGTGCCAGCAGCGTATCCTTCGTCGGACACGACTCGAACACCGGGGAGCTGTTTTTT
CASSVSFVGHDSNTGELFF
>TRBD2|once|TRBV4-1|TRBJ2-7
TGCGCCAGCAGCACCACTAGCGGGAGCTACGAGCAGTACTTC
CASSTTSGSYEQYF
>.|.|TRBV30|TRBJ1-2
TGTGCCCAGGACAGTAATAACTATGGCTACACCTTC
CAQDSNNYGYTF
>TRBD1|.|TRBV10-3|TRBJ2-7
TGTGCCATCAGAGCCGGGACAGGGAACTACGAGCAGTACTTC
CAIRAGTGNYEQYF
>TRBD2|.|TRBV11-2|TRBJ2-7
TGTGCCAGCAGCGTACTAGCGGGAGGGTGGGAGCAGTACTTC
CASSVLAGGWEQYF
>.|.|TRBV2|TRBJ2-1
TGTGCCTCCAACCCAGGCGTGGGGGCGCTCTCCTACAATGAGCAGTTCTTC
CASNPGVGALSYNEQFF
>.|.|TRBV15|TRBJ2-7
TGTGCCACCAGCAGAACGTGGGACACCCGTATCGAGCAGTACTTC
CATSRTWDTRIEQYF
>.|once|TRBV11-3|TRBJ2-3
TGTGCCAGCAGCTTAGGGGGGGGCCGTATAGATACGCAGTATTTT
CASSLGGGRIDTQYF
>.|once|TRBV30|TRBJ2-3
TGTGCCTGGAGTGTGAGACTCCCGGATACGCAGTATTTT
CAWSVRLPDTQYF
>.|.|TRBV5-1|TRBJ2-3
TGCGCCAGCAGCTCCCAGGGAACAGATACGCAGTATTTT
CASSSQGTDTQYF
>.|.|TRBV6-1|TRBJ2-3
TGTGCCAGCAGTGACATCTGGGGGGGCAGCACAGATACGCAGTATTTT
CASSDIWGGSTDTQYF
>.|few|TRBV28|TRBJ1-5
TGTGCCAGCAGTAGCGATCAGCCCCAGCATTTT
CASSSDQPQHF
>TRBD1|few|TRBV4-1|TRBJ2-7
TGCGCCAGCAGCCCGTTGGGGACAGGGATCTACGAGCAGTACTTC
CASSPLGTGIYEQYF
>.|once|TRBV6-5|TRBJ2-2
TGTGCCAGCAGGCGATCAGGTTCGAACACCGGGGAGCTGTTTTTT
CASRRSGSNTGELFF
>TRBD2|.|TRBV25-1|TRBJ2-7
TGTGCCGCCCGGGGGGACGAGTCCTACGAGCAGTACTTC
CAARGDESYEQYF
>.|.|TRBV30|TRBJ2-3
TGTGCCTGGAGTCCCGGGGGGCGCGCAGATACGCAGTATTTT
CAWSPGGRADTQYF
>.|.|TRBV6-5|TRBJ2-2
TGTGCCAGCAGTTACAGCCCGAGAACCGGGTCCGGGGAGCTGTTTTTT
CASSYSPRTGSGELFF
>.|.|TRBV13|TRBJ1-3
TGTGCCAGCAGCTTATGGGGGGTTGGAAACACCATATATTTT
CASSLWGVGNTIYF
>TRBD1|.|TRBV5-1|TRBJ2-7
TGCGCCAGCACCCGACAGGGAGAAGAGCAGTACTTC
CASTRQGEEQYF
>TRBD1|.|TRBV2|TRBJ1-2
TGTGCCAGCAACCTTAATCCAGGGGGCTATGGCTACACCTTC
CASNLNPGGYGYTF
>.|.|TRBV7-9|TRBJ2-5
TGTGCCAGCAGCTTAGAATCACCAGTACCGTACTTC
CASSLESPVPYF
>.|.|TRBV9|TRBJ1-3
TGTGCCAGCAGCGTAGCACGGGGAGGCTCTGGAAACACCATATATTTT
CASSVARGGSGNTIYF
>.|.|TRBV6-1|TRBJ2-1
TGTGCCAGCAGGCGTACAGATAATGAGCAGTTCTTC
CASRRTDNEQFF
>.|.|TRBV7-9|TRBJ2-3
TGTGCCAGCAGCTTAACGTCAATTACTAGCACAGATACGCAGTATTTT
CASSLTSITSTDTQYF
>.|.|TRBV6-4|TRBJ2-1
TGTGCCAGCAGTGACTCAGTAGGGGACTACAATGAGCAGTTCTTC
CASSDSVGDYNEQFF
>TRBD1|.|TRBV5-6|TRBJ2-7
TGTGCCAGCACCTCCGGGACAGGATCCTACGAGCAGTACTTC
CASTSGTGSYEQYF
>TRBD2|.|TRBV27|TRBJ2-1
TGTGCCAGCAGTTTAAAATTGACTAGCGGGAGAACCTACAATGAGCAGTTCTTC
CASSLKLTSGRTYNEQFF
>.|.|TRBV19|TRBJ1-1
TGTGCCAGTAGCATCGAAGCACAGGGTGGGGGCACTGAAGCTTTCTTT
CASSIEAQGGGTEAFF
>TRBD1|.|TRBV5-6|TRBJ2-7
TGTGCCAGCAGCCCCGGACAGGCCCAGTCCTACGAGCAGTACTTC
CASSPGQAQSYEQYF
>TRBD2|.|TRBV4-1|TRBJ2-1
TGCGCCAGCAGCCAAGATCCCACTAGCGGGGCCAACAATGAGCAGTTCTTC
CASSQDPTSGANNEQFF
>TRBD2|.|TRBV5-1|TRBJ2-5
TGCGCCAGCAGCTTCCCCAGTCGGGCTAGCGGGAGAGGGGAGACCCAGTACTTC
CASSFPSRASGRGETQYF
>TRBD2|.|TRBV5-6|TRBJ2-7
TGTGCCAGCAGCTCTGAGGTGGGAGGGGTCGAGCAGTACTTC
CASSSEVGGVEQYF
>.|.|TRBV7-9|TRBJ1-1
TGTGCCAGCAGCCCGAACTTGGGGGGATGGACTGAAGCTTTCTTT
CASSPNLGGWTEAFF
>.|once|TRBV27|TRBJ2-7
TGTGCCAGCAGCGGGGGAGAGACGGACCCCTACGAGCAGTACTTC
CASSGGETDPYEQYF
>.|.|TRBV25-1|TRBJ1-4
TGTGCCAGCAGTGCGCCTCGGGAAAAACTGTTTTTT
CASSAPREKLFF